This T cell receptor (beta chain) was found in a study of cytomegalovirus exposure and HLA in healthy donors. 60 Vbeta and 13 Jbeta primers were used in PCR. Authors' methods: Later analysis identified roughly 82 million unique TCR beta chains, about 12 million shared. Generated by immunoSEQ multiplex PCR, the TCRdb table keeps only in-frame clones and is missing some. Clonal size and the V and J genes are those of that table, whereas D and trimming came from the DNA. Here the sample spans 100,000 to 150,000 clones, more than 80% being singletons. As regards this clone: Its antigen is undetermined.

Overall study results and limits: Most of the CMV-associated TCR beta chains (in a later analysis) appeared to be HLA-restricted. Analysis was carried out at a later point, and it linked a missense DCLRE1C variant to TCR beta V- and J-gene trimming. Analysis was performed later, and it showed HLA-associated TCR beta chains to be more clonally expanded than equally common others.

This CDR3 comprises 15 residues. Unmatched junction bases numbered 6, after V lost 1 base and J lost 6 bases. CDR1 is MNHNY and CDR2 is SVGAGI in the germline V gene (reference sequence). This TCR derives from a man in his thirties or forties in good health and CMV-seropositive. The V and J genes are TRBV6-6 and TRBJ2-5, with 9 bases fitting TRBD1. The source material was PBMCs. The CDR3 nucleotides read TGTGCCAGCAGTTACTTTTCCGGGACAGGGAAGACCCAGTACTTC. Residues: CASSYFSGTGKTQYF.